These T cell receptor beta chains were read from a single sample in a study of T-cell memory formation after mild COVID-19. TCRdb fed the 5' RACE reads into MiXCR, producing one record per CDR3 protein. The table lists about 340,000 distinct CDR3 sequences, 13% of them singletons. The specimen was PBMCs or a T cell subset sorted from them (not recorded which). The source is a man aged 18 to 35 who had mild COVID-19 (a few samples of this study predate the infection). Cell type and time point are not known. Both conserved end residues are part of each CDR3. The D gene is left open where the match is weak. The size of a clone is reported for some rows only, either as once, few or many, or as a class for expanded clones.

v_gene: TRBV10-3; abundance: .; d_gene: .; j_gene: TRBJ1-2; CDR3nt: TGTGCCATCACTGTTGGCAGACCTAACTATGGCTACACCTTC; CDR3aa: CAITVGRPNYGYTF
v_gene: TRBV3-1; abundance: .; d_gene: .; j_gene: TRBJ2-1; CDR3nt: TGTGTCAGCAGCCAAGATGGATCCCGAGCCCACTACAATGAGCAGTTCTTC; CDR3aa: CVSSQDGSRAHYNEQFF
v_gene: TRBV11-2; abundance: few; d_gene: TRBD2; j_gene: TRBJ2-1; CDR3nt: TGTGCCAGCAGCTCCAGACTAGCGGACTACAATGAGCAGTTCTTC; CDR3aa: CASSSRLADYNEQFF
v_gene: TRBV10-3; abundance: .; d_gene: TRBD1; j_gene: TRBJ2-7; CDR3nt: TGTGCCATCAGTGACCCGGGACAGGCAGACGAGCAGTACTTC; CDR3aa: CAISDPGQADEQYF
v_gene: TRBV27; abundance: .; d_gene: .; j_gene: TRBJ2-6; CDR3nt: TGTGCCAGCAGTTGGGGTGTTTATGGGGCCAACGTCCTGACTTTC; CDR3aa: CASSWGVYGANVLTF
v_gene: TRBV5-1; abundance: .; d_gene: TRBD2; j_gene: TRBJ2-1; CDR3nt: TGCGCCAGCAGCTTGACGGGGGGGCACAATGAGCAGTTCTTC; CDR3aa: CASSLTGGHNEQFF
v_gene: TRBV29-1; abundance: .; d_gene: TRBD1; j_gene: TRBJ1-1; CDR3nt: TGCAGCGTTGAAGATCTAGTCTGGACAGGTTGGGAATTTAGAGCTTTCTTT; CDR3aa: CSVEDLVWTGWEFRAFF
v_gene: TRBV4-2; abundance: many; d_gene: .; j_gene: TRBJ2-7; CDR3nt: TGTGCCAGCAGCCAAGGGCAACAGCTCTACGAGCAGTACTTC; CDR3aa: CASSQGQQLYEQYF
v_gene: TRBV20-1; abundance: few; d_gene: .; j_gene: TRBJ1-1; CDR3nt: TGCAGTGCTAGAGGGGGAGGGCCAGGCACTGAAGCTTTCTTT; CDR3aa: CSARGGGPGTEAFF
v_gene: TRBV11-2; abundance: .; d_gene: .; j_gene: TRBJ2-7; CDR3nt: TGTGCCAGCAGCTTCCAGGCACTCTACGAGCAGTACTTC; CDR3aa: CASSFQALYEQYF
v_gene: TRBV5-1; abundance: .; d_gene: TRBD2; j_gene: TRBJ2-3; CDR3nt: TGCGCCAGCAACCTTGAGAGACTAGCGGGTGCAGATACGCAGTATTTT; CDR3aa: CASNLERLAGADTQYF
v_gene: TRBV12-3/TRBV12-4; abundance: many; d_gene: .; j_gene: TRBJ2-3; CDR3nt: TGTGCCAGCAGTCCCGCCCCTCTTTCGATCGCAGATACGCAGTATTTT; CDR3aa: CASSPAPLSIADTQYF
v_gene: TRBV5-1; abundance: .; d_gene: TRBD1; j_gene: TRBJ1-6; CDR3nt: TGCGCCAGCAGCTTCATGACAGGGGATAATTCACCCCTCCACTTT; CDR3aa: CASSFMTGDNSPLHF
v_gene: TRBV7-8; abundance: many; d_gene: .; j_gene: TRBJ1-3; CDR3nt: TGTGCCAGCAGCCGGTCCGGGGGGGACACCATATATTTT; CDR3aa: CASSRSGGDTIYF
v_gene: TRBV5-1; abundance: .; d_gene: .; j_gene: TRBJ2-2; CDR3nt: TGCGCCAGCAGCCTCCCCCAGAGAACCGGGGAGCTGTTTTTT; CDR3aa: CASSLPQRTGELFF
v_gene: TRBV10-3; abundance: .; d_gene: TRBD1; j_gene: TRBJ1-1; CDR3nt: TGTGCCATCAGCAAACAGGGGATGAACACTGAAGCTTTCTTT; CDR3aa: CAISKQGMNTEAFF
v_gene: TRBV5-1; abundance: .; d_gene: TRBD1; j_gene: TRBJ1-1; CDR3nt: TGCGCCAGCAGCGCTCGACAGGGGGCTGGGACTGAAGCTTTCTTT; CDR3aa: CASSARQGAGTEAFF
v_gene: TRBV7-3; abundance: .; d_gene: TRBD1; j_gene: TRBJ1-2; CDR3nt: TGTGCCAGCAGCTCCTTAGGGGGCCAAAGCGGCTACACCTTC; CDR3aa: CASSSLGGQSGYTF
v_gene: TRBV12-3/TRBV12-4; abundance: .; d_gene: .; j_gene: TRBJ2-3; CDR3nt: TGTGCCAGCAGTTTAGGGGACGGACGACTCACAGATACGCAGTATTTT; CDR3aa: CASSLGDGRLTDTQYF
v_gene: TRBV7-9; abundance: .; d_gene: .; j_gene: TRBJ2-7; CDR3nt: TGTGCCAGCAGCACCTCTGACTGGGACGAGCAGTACTTC; CDR3aa: CASSTSDWDEQYF
v_gene: TRBV7-9; abundance: .; d_gene: TRBD1; j_gene: TRBJ2-3; CDR3nt: TGTGCCAGCAGCTTTGACAGGGGGCTCACAGATACGCAGTATTTT; CDR3aa: CASSFDRGLTDTQYF
v_gene: TRBV28; abundance: .; d_gene: TRBD1; j_gene: TRBJ1-5; CDR3nt: TGTGCCAGCAGTTTGGGCGACAGGGACAATCAGCCCCAGCATTTT; CDR3aa: CASSLGDRDNQPQHF
v_gene: TRBV10-1; abundance: few; d_gene: .; j_gene: TRBJ2-7; CDR3nt: TGCGCCAGCAGTGTCGGACGGAACTACGAGCAGTACTTC; CDR3aa: CASSVGRNYEQYF
v_gene: TRBV11-2; abundance: few; d_gene: TRBD2; j_gene: TRBJ2-5; CDR3nt: TGTGCCAGCAGCTCCCCCCTCGGGGGGCAAGAGACCCAGTACTTC; CDR3aa: CASSSPLGGQETQYF
v_gene: TRBV4-1; abundance: few; d_gene: TRBD1; j_gene: TRBJ1-6; CDR3nt: TGCGCCAGCAGCCAGATACAGACAGGGCGTCGCTCCTATAATTCACCCCTCCACTTT; CDR3aa: CASSQIQTGRRSYNSPLHF
v_gene: TRBV6-2/TRBV6-3; abundance: many; d_gene: .; j_gene: TRBJ1-2; CDR3nt: TGTGCCAGCAGTTATCAGGGGCCAGACTATGGCTACACCTTC; CDR3aa: CASSYQGPDYGYTF
v_gene: TRBV9; abundance: few; d_gene: TRBD2; j_gene: TRBJ2-5; CDR3nt: TGTGCCAGCAGCGTCGGCAGCGGGGGGCGATTCGAGGAGACCCAGTACTTC; CDR3aa: CASSVGSGGRFEETQYF
v_gene: TRBV24-1; abundance: .; d_gene: .; j_gene: TRBJ2-7; CDR3nt: TGTGCCACCAGTAACACGAGGGGCGACCACGAGCAGTACTTC; CDR3aa: CATSNTRGDHEQYF
v_gene: TRBV14; abundance: .; d_gene: .; j_gene: TRBJ1-2; CDR3nt: TGTGCCAGCAGCCAGGGTAGAATCTATGGCTACACCTTC; CDR3aa: CASSQGRIYGYTF
v_gene: TRBV7-2; abundance: .; d_gene: .; j_gene: TRBJ1-2; CDR3nt: TGTGCCAGCAGCCCCGGTTGGGGCTATTATGGCTACACCTTC; CDR3aa: CASSPGWGYYGYTF
v_gene: TRBV5-6; abundance: few; d_gene: .; j_gene: TRBJ1-2; CDR3nt: TGTGCCAGCAGCGGGGGGAGCGGCTACACCTTC; CDR3aa: CASSGGSGYTF